This entry describes one T cell receptor (beta chain). Its specificity is not known. Expressed TCRB transcripts got sequenced, as all isolated RNA was reverse transcribed. Sequencing was performed with immunoSEQ multiplex PCR; in TCRdb, only in-frame clones are kept and a portion is missing. The profile covers 300,000 to 400,000 clones, with 9.6% appearing a single time and approximately 0.6% taken by the ten largest. The data originate from a study of beta chain features in type 1 diabetes. This CDR3 has 15 residues. The V gene's germline CDR1 is MRHNA and CDR2 SNTAGT. V was clipped by 6 bases and J by 7 bases; unmatched bases: 13. Study-wide results and caveats: Moderate but significant shortening of TCRB CDR3s was recorded in all four CD4+ subsets from Type 1 diabetes patients.

Sequenced sample: central memory CD4+ T cells from blood. The sequence was obtained from a man aged 25 to 45 with type 1 diabetes. The V call is TRBV6-4, the J call TRBJ1-1, with TRBD1 matching over 8 bases. CDR3: CASSVTFGQGLEAFF. In DNA, the CDR3 is TGTGCCAGCAGCGTTACCTTTGGACAGGGACTTGAAGCTTTCTTT.